This paragraph covers one T cell receptor (beta chain) sequence. Using its own MiXCR run on the 5' RACE reads, TCRdb lists one record per CDR3 protein. The table has hundreds of thousands of distinct CDR3 sequences, about 20% seen once; the top ten hold about 8.7%. This entry belongs to a study of T-cell memory formation after mild COVID-19. V was shortened by 0 bases and J by 2 bases, with 10 bases between the two germline ends. In germline, CDR1 is DFQATT, CDR2 SNEGSKA (reference sequence). The CDR3 has 15 residues. Sequencing used PBMCs or a T cell subset sorted from them (not recorded which). The chain has TRBV20-1 and TRBJ2-2, with D uncertain. This TCR was recovered from an adult woman who had mild COVID-19 (a few samples of this study predate the infection). Cell type and time point are not known. The CDR3: CSARDLRRNTGELFF. The CDR3 coding sequence is TGCAGTGCTAGAGATCTCCGTAGAAACACCGGGGAGCTGTTTTTT.